This T cell receptor (beta chain) was recorded in a study (dated by TCRdb to about 2016). There are many counts of this clonotype. The antigen it recognizes is unknown. The input lacks base qualities; no much larger clone sits a single base away. Clipping removes 6 bases from V and 0 bases from J, with 8 as the unmatched junction base count. In the germline V gene, CDR1 corresponds to SQVTM and CDR2 to ANQGSEA. Counted from cysteine to phenylalanine, this CDR3 has 16 amino acids. Only the CDR3 DNA stays, 48 bases, in frame from base 1. The method behind the library was RT-PCR. The reads were generated on an Illumina MiSeq. The public reads were reprocessed in TCRdb via fastp at Q25 and MiXCR, keeping in-frame beta chains. Here each entry gathers all rows of one CDR3 protein and keeps the most common genes and DNA. The sample has around 700,000 distinct CDR3 sequences on record, 14% of them singletons. Jointly, the top ten make up about 3.9% of the sample.

Sequences were obtained from memory CD4+ T cells from blood. The receptor was isolated from a female donor in good health, serving as a healthy control. Recombination connected TRBV29-1 to TRBJ1-5, with 10 bases aligning to TRBD1. The bases are TGCAGCGTGGAGGGGACAGGGGCTGGTAGCAATCAGCCCCAGCATTTT. Translated, it gives CSVEGTGAGSNQPQHF.